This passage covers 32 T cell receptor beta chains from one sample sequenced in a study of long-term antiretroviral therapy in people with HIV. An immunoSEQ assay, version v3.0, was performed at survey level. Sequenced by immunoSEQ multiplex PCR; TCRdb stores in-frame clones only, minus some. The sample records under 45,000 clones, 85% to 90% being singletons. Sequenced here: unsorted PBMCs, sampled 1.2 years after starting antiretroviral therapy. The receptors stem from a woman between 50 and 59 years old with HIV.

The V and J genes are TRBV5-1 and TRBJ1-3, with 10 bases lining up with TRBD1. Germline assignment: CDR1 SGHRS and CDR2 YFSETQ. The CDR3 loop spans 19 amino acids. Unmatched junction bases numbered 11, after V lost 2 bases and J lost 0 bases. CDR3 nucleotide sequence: TGCGCCAGCAGCTTCCACCCACTCCGACAGGGGGCCTCTGGAAACACCATATATTTT. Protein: CASSFHPLRQGASGNTIYF.

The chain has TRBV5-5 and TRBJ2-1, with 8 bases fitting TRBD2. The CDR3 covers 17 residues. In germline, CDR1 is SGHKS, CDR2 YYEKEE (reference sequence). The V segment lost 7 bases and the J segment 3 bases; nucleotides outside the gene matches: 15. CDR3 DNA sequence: TGTGCCAGCCGAGTTCTTAGGGCGGGGGGTGGCTACAATGAGCAGTTCTTC. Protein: CASRVLRAGGGYNEQFF.

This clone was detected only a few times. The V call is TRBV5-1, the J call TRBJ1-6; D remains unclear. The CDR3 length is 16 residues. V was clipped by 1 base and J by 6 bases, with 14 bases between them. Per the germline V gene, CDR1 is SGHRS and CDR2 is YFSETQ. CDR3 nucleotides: TGCGCCAGCAGCTTGCAATCGGGAGGCAGTAATTCACCCCTCCACTTT. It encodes CASSLQSGGSNSPLHF.

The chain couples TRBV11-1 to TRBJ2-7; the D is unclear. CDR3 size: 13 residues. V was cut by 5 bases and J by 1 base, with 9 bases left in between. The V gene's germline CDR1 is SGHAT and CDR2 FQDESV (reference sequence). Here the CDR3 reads CASSQSLSYEQYF. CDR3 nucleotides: TGTGCCAGCAGCCAATCGTTATCCTACGAGCAGTACTTC.

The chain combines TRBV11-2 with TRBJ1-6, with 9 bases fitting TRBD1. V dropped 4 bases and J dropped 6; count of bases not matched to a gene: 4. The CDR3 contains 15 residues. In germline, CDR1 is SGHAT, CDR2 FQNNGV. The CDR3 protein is CASSSGQGSNSPLHF. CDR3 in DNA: TGTGCCAGCAGCTCCGGACAGGGGAGTAATTCACCCCTCCACTTT.

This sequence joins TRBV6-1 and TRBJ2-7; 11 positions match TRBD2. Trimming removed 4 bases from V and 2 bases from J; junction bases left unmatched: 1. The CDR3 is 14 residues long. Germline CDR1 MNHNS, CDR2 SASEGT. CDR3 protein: CASSGLAGPYEQYF. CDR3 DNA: TGTGCCAGCAGTGGACTAGCGGGGCCCTACGAGCAGTACTTC.

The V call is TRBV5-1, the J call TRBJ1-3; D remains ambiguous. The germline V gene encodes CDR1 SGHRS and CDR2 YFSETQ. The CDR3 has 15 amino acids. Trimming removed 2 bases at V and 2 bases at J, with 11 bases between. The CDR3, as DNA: TGCGCCAGCAGCTTAGGGCACATGACTGGAAACACCATATATTTT. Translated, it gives CASSLGHMTGNTIYF.

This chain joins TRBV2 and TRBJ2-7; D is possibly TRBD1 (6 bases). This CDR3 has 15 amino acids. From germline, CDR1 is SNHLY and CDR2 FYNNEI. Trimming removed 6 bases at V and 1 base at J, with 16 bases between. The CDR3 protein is CASRRTGKSSYEQYF. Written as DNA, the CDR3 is TGTGCCAGCAGACGAACAGGGAAAAGTTCCTACGAGCAGTACTTC.

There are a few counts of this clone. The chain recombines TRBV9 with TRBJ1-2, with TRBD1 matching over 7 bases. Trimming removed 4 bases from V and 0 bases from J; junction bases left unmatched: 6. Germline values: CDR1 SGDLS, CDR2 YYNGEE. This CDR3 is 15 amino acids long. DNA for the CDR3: TGTGCCAGCAGCCCCCAGGACAGGCCTAACTATGGCTACACCTTC. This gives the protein CASSPQDRPNYGYTF.

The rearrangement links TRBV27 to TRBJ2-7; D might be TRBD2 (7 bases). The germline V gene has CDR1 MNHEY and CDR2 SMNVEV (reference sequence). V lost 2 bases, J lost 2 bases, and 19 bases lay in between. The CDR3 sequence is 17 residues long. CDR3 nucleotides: TGTGCCAGCAGTTTAGGCCCGCCACAGGGAGGGGCCTACGAGCAGTACTTC. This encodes CASSLGPPQGGAYEQYF.

The CDR3 nucleotides read TGTGCCAGCAGTGGACGATTTAGCAATCAGCCCCAGCATTTT. As protein: CASSGRFSNQPQHF. The chain links TRBV6-5 to TRBJ1-5, with D hard to call. Germline CDR1 and CDR2: MNHEY and SVGAGI. CDR3 length: 14 residues. The V end was cut by 5 bases, the J end by 0 bases, with 8 bases between.

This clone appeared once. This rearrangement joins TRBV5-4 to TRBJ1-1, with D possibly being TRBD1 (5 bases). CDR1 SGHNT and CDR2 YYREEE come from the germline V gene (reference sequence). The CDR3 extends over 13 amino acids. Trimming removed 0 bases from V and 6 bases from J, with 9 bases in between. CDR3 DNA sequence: TGTGCCAGCAGCTTGGTAGGGGTTCCTGAAGCTTTCTTT. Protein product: CASSLVGVPEAFF.

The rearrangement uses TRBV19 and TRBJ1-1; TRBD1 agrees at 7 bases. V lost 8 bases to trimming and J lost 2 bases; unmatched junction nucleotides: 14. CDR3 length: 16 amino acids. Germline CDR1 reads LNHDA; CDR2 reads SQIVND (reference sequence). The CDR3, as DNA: TGTGCCAGTCGCTGGACGCGGGACAGTCCAAACACTGAAGCTTTCTTT. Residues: CASRWTRDSPNTEAFF.

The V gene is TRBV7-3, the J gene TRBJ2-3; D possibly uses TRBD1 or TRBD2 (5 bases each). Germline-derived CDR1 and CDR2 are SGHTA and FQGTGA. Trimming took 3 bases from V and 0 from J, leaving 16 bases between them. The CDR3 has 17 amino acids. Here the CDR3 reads CASSLKGTDHSTDTQYF. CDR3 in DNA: TGTGCCAGCAGCTTGAAAGGGACCGACCATAGCACAGATACGCAGTATTTT.

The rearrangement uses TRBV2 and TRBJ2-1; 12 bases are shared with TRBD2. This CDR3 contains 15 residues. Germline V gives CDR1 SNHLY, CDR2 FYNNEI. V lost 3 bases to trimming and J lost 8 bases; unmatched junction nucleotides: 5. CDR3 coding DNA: TGTGCCAGCAGTGAGAGGACTAGCGGGATGTATGAGCAGTTCTTC. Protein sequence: CASSERTSGMYEQFF.

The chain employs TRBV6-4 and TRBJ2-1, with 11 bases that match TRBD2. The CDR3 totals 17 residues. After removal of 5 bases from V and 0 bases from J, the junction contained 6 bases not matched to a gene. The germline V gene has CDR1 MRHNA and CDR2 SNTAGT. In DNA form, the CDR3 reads TGTGCCAGCAGTCCGACTAGCGGGGTAAGCTCCTACAATGAGCAGTTCTTC. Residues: CASSPTSGVSSYNEQFF.

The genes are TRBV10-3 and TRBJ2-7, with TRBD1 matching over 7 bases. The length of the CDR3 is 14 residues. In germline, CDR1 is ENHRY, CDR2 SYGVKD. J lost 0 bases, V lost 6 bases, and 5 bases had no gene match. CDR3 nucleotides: TGTGCCATCAGGGCCCGGGACAGCTCCTACGAGCAGTACTTC. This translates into CAIRARDSSYEQYF.

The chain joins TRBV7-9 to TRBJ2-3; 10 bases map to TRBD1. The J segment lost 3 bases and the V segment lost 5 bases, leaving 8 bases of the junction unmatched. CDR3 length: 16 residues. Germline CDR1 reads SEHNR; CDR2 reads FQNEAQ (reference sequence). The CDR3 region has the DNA TGTGCCAGCAGCCCTATGGGACAGGGGAATACAGATACGCAGTATTTT. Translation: CASSPMGQGNTDTQYF.

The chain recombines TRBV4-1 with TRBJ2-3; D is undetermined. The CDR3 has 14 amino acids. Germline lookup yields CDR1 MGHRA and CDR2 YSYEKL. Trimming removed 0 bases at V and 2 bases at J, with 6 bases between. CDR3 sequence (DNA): TGCGCCAGCAGCCAAGATAACCCCACAGATACGCAGTATTTT. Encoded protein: CASSQDNPTDTQYF.

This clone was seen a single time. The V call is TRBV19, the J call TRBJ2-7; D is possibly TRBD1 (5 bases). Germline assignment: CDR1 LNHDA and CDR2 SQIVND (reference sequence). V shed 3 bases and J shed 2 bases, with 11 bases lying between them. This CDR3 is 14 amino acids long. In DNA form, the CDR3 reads TGTGCCAGTAGTATTCGAAGGGGAACCTACGAGCAGTACTTC. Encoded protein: CASSIRRGTYEQYF.

In DNA, the CDR3 is TGTGCCACCAGCAGAGAGTGGTCAGCGCGGGGGGCCAGGGACGAGCAGTACTTC. This encodes CATSREWSARGARDEQYF. The chain recombines TRBV15 with TRBJ2-7; TRBD2 matches at 8 bases. The CDR3 extends over 18 amino acids. From germline, CDR1 is LNHNV and CDR2 YYDKDF (reference sequence). The J segment lost 5 bases and the V segment lost 0 bases, leaving 15 bases of the junction unmatched. The whole variable domain, filled in from reference TRBV15 and TRBJ2-7, reads DAMVIQNPRYQVTQFGKPVTLSCSQTLNHNVMYWYQQKSSQAPKLLFHYYDKDFNNEADTPDNFQSRRPNTSFCFLDIRSPGLGDTAMYLCATSREWSARGARDEQYFGPGTRLTVT.

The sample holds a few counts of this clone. The CDR3: CASSPLEQEYSPLHF. The DNA for the CDR3 is TGTGCCAGCTCACCACTTGAACAGGAGTATTCACCCCTCCACTTT. This chain links TRBV18 with TRBJ1-6, with D possibly matching TRBD1 (5 bases). Germline loops: CDR1 KGHSH, CDR2 LQKENI. V shed 1 base and J shed 8 bases, with 12 bases lying between them. The length of the CDR3 is 15 residues.

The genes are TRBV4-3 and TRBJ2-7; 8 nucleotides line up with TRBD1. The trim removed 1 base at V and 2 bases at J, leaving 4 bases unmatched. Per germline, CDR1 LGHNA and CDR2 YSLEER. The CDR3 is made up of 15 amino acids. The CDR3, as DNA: TGCGCCAGCAGCCAAGGCGTGGGACAGGCCTACGAGCAGTACTTC. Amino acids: CASSQGVGQAYEQYF.

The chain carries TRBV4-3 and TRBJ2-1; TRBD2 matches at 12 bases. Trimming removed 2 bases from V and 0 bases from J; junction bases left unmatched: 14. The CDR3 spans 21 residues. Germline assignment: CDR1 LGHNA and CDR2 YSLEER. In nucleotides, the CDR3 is TGCGCCAGCAGCCAACCGTCTAGCGGGGGGGCCTTGACTTACTCCTACAATGAGCAGTTCTTC. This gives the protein CASSQPSSGGALTYSYNEQFF.

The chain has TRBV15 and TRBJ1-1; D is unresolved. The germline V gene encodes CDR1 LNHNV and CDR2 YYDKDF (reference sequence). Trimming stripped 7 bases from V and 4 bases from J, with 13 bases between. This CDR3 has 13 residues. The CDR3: CATTKREGTEAFF. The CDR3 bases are TGTGCCACCACAAAAAGGGAGGGCACTGAAGCTTTCTTT.

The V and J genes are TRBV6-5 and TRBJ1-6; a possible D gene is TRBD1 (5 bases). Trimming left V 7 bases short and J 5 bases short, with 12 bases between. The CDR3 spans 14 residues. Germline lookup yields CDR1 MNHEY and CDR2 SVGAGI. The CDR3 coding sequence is TGTGCCAGCACCAGGGAGGTTAATAATTCACCCCTCCACTTT. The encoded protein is CASTREVNNSPLHF.

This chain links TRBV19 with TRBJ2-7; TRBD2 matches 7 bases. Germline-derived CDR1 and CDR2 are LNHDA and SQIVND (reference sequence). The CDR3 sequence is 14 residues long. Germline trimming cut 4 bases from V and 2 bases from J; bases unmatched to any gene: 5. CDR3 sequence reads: CASSTGLTTYEQYF. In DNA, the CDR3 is TGTGCCAGTAGTACGGGACTAACCACCTACGAGCAGTACTTC.

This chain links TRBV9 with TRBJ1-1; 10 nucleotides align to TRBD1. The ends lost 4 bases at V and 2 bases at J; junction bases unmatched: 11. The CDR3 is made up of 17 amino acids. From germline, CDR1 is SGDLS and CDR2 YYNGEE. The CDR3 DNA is TGTGCCAGCAGCCCCAGAGACAGGGGGCGTGTAAACACTGAAGCTTTCTTT. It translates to CASSPRDRGRVNTEAFF.

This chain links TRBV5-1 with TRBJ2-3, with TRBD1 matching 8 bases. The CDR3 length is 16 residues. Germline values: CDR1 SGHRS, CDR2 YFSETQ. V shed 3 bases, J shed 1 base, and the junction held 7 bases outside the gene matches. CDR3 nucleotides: TGCGCCAGCAGCTGGGCAGACAGGGGCGGCACAGATACGCAGTATTTT. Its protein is CASSWADRGGTDTQYF.

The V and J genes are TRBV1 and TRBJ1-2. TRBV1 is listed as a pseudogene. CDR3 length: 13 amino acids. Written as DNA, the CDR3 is TGCACCAGCAGCCAAGATCCATCTTGCGGCTACACCTTC. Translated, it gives CTSSQDPSCGYTF.

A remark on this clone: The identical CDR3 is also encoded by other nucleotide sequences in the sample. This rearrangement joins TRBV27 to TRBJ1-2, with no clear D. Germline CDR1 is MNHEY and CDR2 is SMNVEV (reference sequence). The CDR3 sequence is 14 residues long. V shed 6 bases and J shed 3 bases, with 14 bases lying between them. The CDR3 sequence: CASSSLGSYYGYTF. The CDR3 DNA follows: TGTGCCAGCAGCTCCTTGGGGAGTTACTATGGCTACACCTTC.

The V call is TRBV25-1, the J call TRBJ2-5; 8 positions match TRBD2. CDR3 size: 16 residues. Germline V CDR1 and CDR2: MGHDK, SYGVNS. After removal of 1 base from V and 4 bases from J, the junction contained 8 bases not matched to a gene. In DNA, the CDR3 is TGTGCCAGCAGTGAATCCGGGACTAGGGGCGGAGAGACCCAGTACTTC. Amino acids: CASSESGTRGGETQYF. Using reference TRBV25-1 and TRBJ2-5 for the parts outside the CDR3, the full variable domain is EADIYQTPRYLVIGTGKKITLECSQTMGHDKMYWYQQDPGMELHLIHYSYGVNSTEKGDLSSESTVSRIRTEHFPLTLESARPSHTSQYLCASSESGTRGGETQYFGPGTRLLVL.